The next 21 T cell receptor beta chains were all read from a single sample in a study of blood T cells in healthy people across ages. Together with a sample-barcoded 5' primer, a J-beta primer mix was included in a second PCR lasting about 6 to 11 cycles. Each CDR3 protein gets one entry after TCRdb re-called the 5' RACE reads with MiXCR. Altogether 780,000 or so distinct CDR3 sequences are present, 20% to 30% being singletons, with the ten largest covering more than 3%. These data were also filed under a second study, of T cells of mothers and their children.

The sample taken for sequencing was blood. Receptor source: a boy aged 10-17 years in good health.

This clonotype was seen many times. This chain uses TRBV4-3 with TRBJ2-1; 8 positions match TRBD1. The germline V gene encodes CDR1 LGHNA and CDR2 YSLEER. The CDR3 totals 15 residues. V shed 3 bases, J shed 3 bases, and the junction held 4 bases outside the gene matches. The CDR3 coding sequence is TGCGCCAGCAGCCAGGACAGGGTGGGCTACAATGAGCAGTTCTTC. Translation: CASSQDRVGYNEQFF.

This clonotype was seen only a few times. The V call is TRBV4-1, the J call TRBJ2-4; D not resolved. The CDR3 runs 14 residues. V lost 2 bases, J lost 0 bases, and 5 bases lay in between. Germline values: CDR1 MGHRA, CDR2 YSYEKL. The CDR3 spells CASSQPVAKNIQYF. DNA for the CDR3: TGCGCCAGCAGCCAACCGGTAGCCAAAAACATTCAGTACTTC.

This clonotype has more than one count but fewer than ten. The germline gene is not matched at one end of the junction; a read error may be the cause. The rearrangement uses TRBV29-1 and TRBJ1-1; D ambiguous. The length of the CDR3 is 13 residues. From germline, CDR1 is SQVTM and CDR2 ANQGSEA. DNA of the CDR3: TGCAGCGTGGAAGCGTGGACGAACACTGAAGCTTTCTTT. Translation: CSVEAWTNTEAFF.

V usage is TRBV20-1 and J usage is TRBJ1-4, with 10 bases aligning to TRBD1. This CDR3 has 14 amino acids. V trimming: 1 base; J trimming: 8 bases; junction bases outside the gene matches: 4. Germline V lookup: CDR1 DFQATT, CDR2 SNEGSKA (reference sequence). The CDR3 protein is CSARAGQGIEKLFF. The CDR3 DNA is TGCAGTGCTAGAGCGGGACAGGGGATAGAAAAACTGTTTTTT.

A note on this clonotype: Germline is not matched at one junction end, which may reflect a read error. V and J are TRBV19 and TRBJ2-4, with D tentatively TRBD1 (6 bases). The germline gives CDR1 LNHDA, CDR2 SQIVND (reference sequence). The CDR3 has 13 residues. Here the CDR3 DNA reads TGTGCCTGTAGTGCGGACAGCTTAAACATTCAGTACTTC. Translated, it gives CACSADSLNIQYF.

This clonotype has only a few counts. At one boundary the junction diverges from the germline segment, which might be a read error. The chain uses TRBV19 and TRBJ2-5; D call uncertain. This CDR3 contains 14 residues. Germline V gene data show CDR1 as LNHDA and CDR2 as SQIVND (reference sequence). This chain's CDR3 is CASRKVGTQETQYF. For the CDR3, the DNA is TGTGCCAGTAGGAAGGTTGGAACCCAAGAGACACAGTACTTC.

At least ten counts were recorded for this clonotype. The chain combines TRBV12-3 or TRBV12-4 with TRBJ2-5; perhaps TRBD1 as D (5 bases). This CDR3 is built from 13 residues. The V gene lost 6 bases and the J gene lost 5 bases, with 13 bases spanning the gap. CDR3 sequence: CASRGFRGETQYF. The CDR3, as DNA: TGTGCCAGCAGAGGGTTTAGGGGCGAGACCCAGTACTTC.

The V call is TRBV20-1, the J call TRBJ2-5, with unresolved D. Per the germline V gene, CDR1 is DFQATT and CDR2 is SNEGSKA (reference sequence). Between the trimmed V and J ends, which lost 4 bases and 3 bases, there was a span of 12 bases. The CDR3 spans 13 residues. The CDR3 nucleotides are TGCAGTGCTACGCCACGTAATGAAGAGACCCAGTACTTC. Its translation: CSATPRNEETQYF.

In this sample, this clonotype turned up a few times. This rearrangement joins TRBV7-9 to TRBJ2-1, with D maybe TRBD1 (5 bases). Germline CDR1 SEHNR, CDR2 FQNEAQ (reference sequence). The CDR3 consists of 14 residues. Deletions cut 4 bases from V and 9 bases from J, with 16 bases between. CDR3 in amino acids: CASSSTVMGPEQFF. As DNA, the CDR3 is TGTGCCAGCAGCTCGACCGTCATGGGGCCTGAGCAGTTCTTC.

This clonotype has only a few counts. The chain links TRBV18 to TRBJ2-1; 7 positions match TRBD2. CDR1 and CDR2 from the germline V gene are KGHSH and LQKENI. The trim removed 3 bases at V and 9 bases at J, leaving 5 bases unmatched. The CDR3 covers 13 residues. The DNA for the CDR3 is TGTGCCAGCTCACCGGAACCGGGGGGTGAGCAGTTCTTC. Protein: CASSPEPGGEQFF.

The rearrangement links TRBV7-9 to TRBJ2-7, with a weak D call TRBD1 (6 bases). The CDR3 is 13 amino acids. Germline V gene lookup returns CDR1 SEHNR and CDR2 FQNEAQ (reference sequence). V gave up 5 bases and J gave up 3 bases, with 11 bases separating them. In DNA form, the CDR3 reads TGTGCCAGCAGCGGACAGCAAAACTACGAGCAGTACTTC. Residues: CASSGQQNYEQYF.

This clonotype was detected a few times. The chain is built from TRBV6-5 and TRBJ2-1; TRBD1 might be the D (5 bases). Trimming removed 5 bases from V and 2 bases from J, with 10 bases in between. The CDR3 consists of 14 residues. Germline loops: CDR1 MNHEY, CDR2 SVGAGI. The CDR3 DNA follows: TGTGCCAGCAGTGCGGACATGCCCTACAATGAGCAGTTCTTC. It specifies CASSADMPYNEQFF.

The chain joins TRBV12-3 or TRBV12-4 to TRBJ2-7, with D possibly matching TRBD1 (5 bases). V was pared by 4 bases and J by 5 bases, with 9 bases between. This CDR3 is built from 12 residues. CDR3 residues: CASSSRVDEQYF. In nucleotides, the CDR3 is TGTGCCAGCAGTTCCAGGGTCGACGAGCAGTACTTC.

The chain couples TRBV2 to TRBJ1-1; D uncertain. This CDR3 has 13 residues. CDR1 is SNHLY and CDR2 is FYNNEI in the germline V gene. The V gene lost 11 bases and the J gene lost 4 bases, with 17 bases spanning the gap. CDR3 sequence reads: CAVQTLSITEAFF. DNA for the CDR3: TGTGCCGTGCAGACCCTAAGCATCACTGAAGCTTTCTTT.

The chain has TRBV2 and TRBJ2-3; D is unclear. The germline V gene has CDR1 SNHLY and CDR2 FYNNEI. The CDR3 covers 14 residues. V lost 4 bases and J lost 0, with 8 bases in between. The CDR3 DNA reads TGTGCCAGCAGTGTAGGGTTTAGCACAGATACGCAGTATTTT. This codes for CASSVGFSTDTQYF.

V is TRBV20-1 and J is TRBJ1-3; D unresolved. In germline, CDR1 is DFQATT, CDR2 SNEGSKA (reference sequence). The CDR3 consists of 13 residues. V was clipped by 5 bases and J by 1 base, with 9 bases between them. The CDR3 loop is CSARQWSGNTIYF. The CDR3 DNA is TGCAGTGCTCGTCAGTGGTCTGGAAACACCATATATTTT.

This clonotype has a handful of counts. The genes are TRBV18 and TRBJ2-3; D is unclear. From germline, CDR1 is KGHSH and CDR2 LQKENI. V was shortened by 0 bases and J by 3 bases, with 4 bases between the two germline ends. The CDR3 contains 13 residues. The CDR3 spells CASSPPRTDTQYF. The CDR3 bases are TGTGCCAGCTCACCACCGAGGACAGATACGCAGTATTTT.

In this sample, this clonotype turned up a few times. V gene TRBV11-2 combines with J gene TRBJ2-5; no firm D call. The J call may not be correct, given that the DNA end is closer to TRBJ2-7. CDR3 length equals 13 residues. Germline CDR1 and CDR2: SGHAT and FQNNGV. The CDR3 coding sequence is TGTGCCAGCAGCATCGATAGATCCTACGAGCAGTACTTC. Protein sequence: CASSIDRSYEQYF.

The CDR3 DNA sequence: TGTGCCAGCAGGAGCGGACTAGCGGGAACGCCGGCGCAGTATTTT. It yields the protein CASRSGLAGTPAQYF. This chain uses TRBV28 with TRBJ2-3; 12 bases are a match to TRBD2. The germline CDR1 and CDR2 sequences are MDHEN and SYDVKM. CDR3 length: 15 residues. The trim removed 6 bases at V and 10 bases at J, leaving 11 bases unmatched.

The chain uses TRBV6-2 or TRBV6-3 and TRBJ1-2; D call uncertain. Germline CDR1 and CDR2: MNHEY and SVGEGT. There are 12 residues in the CDR3. V gave up 5 bases and J gave up 6 bases, with 10 bases separating them. The CDR3 region is CASSSYGHGYTF. DNA of the CDR3: TGTGCCAGCAGTAGTTACGGGCATGGCTACACCTTC.

This clonotype appeared a few times. The chain joins TRBV7-2 to TRBJ2-1; tentatively, D is TRBD1 or TRBD2 (8 bases each). CDR1 and CDR2 (germline): SGHTA, FQGNSA. V gave up 3 bases and J gave up 4 bases, with 19 bases separating them. The CDR3 covers 17 residues. The CDR3 protein is CASSFYFSGTGYNEQFF. DNA for the CDR3: TGTGCCAGCAGCTTCTATTTTAGCGGGACAGGATACAATGAGCAGTTCTTC. The whole variable domain, filled in from reference TRBV7-2 and TRBJ2-1, reads GAGVSQSPSNKVTEKGKDVELRCDPISGHTALYWYRQSLGQGLEFLIYFQGNSAPDKSGLPSDRFSAERTGGSVSTLTIQRTQQEDSAVYLCASSFYFSGTGYNEQFFGPGTRLTVL.